This T cell receptor (beta chain) was identified in a study of shared clonotypes between healthy human individuals. Produced via immunoSEQ multiplex PCR; TCRdb's table is partial and in-frame only. The sample carries 100,000 or so clones, about 63% recorded once. Points on this clone: What it binds is not known.

The junction had 7 bases not matched to a gene; V was cut back by 8 bases and J by 6 bases. The V gene's germline CDR1 is PRHDT and CDR2 FYEKMQ (reference sequence). The CDR3 covers 16 residues. General observations from the study: Despite large depth, rarefaction showed incomplete sorted-subset sequencing. The expectation was that sequencing depth would affect clonotype sharing among donors.

The J gene is TRBJ2-2, the V gene TRBV13, with TRBD2 matching over 15 bases. The sequenced sample was memory CD8+ T cells sorted from blood. Subset specified: CD45RO+ cells pooled with CCR7-negative TemRA cells. This TCR was sampled from a woman aged 30 to 39 in good health. The chain's CDR3 is CASRTSGRAGPGELFF. CDR3 coding DNA: TGTGCCAGCCGGACTAGCGGGAGGGCCGGTCCCGGGGAGCTGTTTTTT.